Listed below are T cell receptor beta chains from one sample, sequenced in a study of T cell responses to AZD1222 COVID-19 vaccine. Profiled with immunoSEQ multiplex PCR; TCRdb holds only in-frame clones, not every one. The sample carries some 130,000 clones, over 80% recorded once. Sequencing used peripheral blood, obtained 28 days after the second AZD1222 dose. All receptors derive from an adult who received the AZD1222 COVID-19 vaccine. The CDR3 runs from the conserved cysteine through the conserved F or W. Each record gives: D gene, clone size, J gene, V gene, CDR3 DNA, CDR3 protein. The D gene is left open where the match is weak. For some rows the clone size is stated as once, few or many, or as a class when expanded; others skip it.

>.|.|TRBJ1-1|TRBV7-2
TGTGCCAGCAGCTTAGCGCGGGAGAACACTGAAGCTTTCTTT
CASSLARENTEAFF
>.|.|TRBJ1-2|TRBV27
TGTGCCAGCAGTCCCCGGACCCGGACAGACAGGCTCTATGGCTACACCTTC
CASSPRTRTDRLYGYTF
>.|.|TRBJ1-4|TRBV19
TGTGCCAGTAGTATAGAGGGCACCCCTAATGAAAAACTGTTTTTT
CASSIEGTPNEKLFF
>TRBD1|.|TRBJ2-7|TRBV6-5
TGTGCCAGCAGTTACTCCCGGGACAGGAGCTCCTACGAGCAGTACTTC
CASSYSRDRSSYEQYF
>.|.|TRBJ1-2|TRBV4-1
TGCGCCAGCAGCCAAGGAGGGACAAATTATGGCTACACCTTC
CASSQGGTNYGYTF
>TRBD1|once|TRBJ2-7|TRBV19
TGTGCCAGTAGTGACCGGGACAGGGTGTCCTACGAGCAGTACTTC
CASSDRDRVSYEQYF
>TRBD1|.|TRBJ2-7|TRBV5-1
TGCGCCAGCAGCCGTTCGGGACAGGGGGACGAGCAGTACTTC
CASSRSGQGDEQYF
>.|.|TRBJ1-5|TRBV18
TGTGCCAGCTCACCAGGGAGGGATCAGCCCCAGCATTTT
CASSPGRDQPQHF
>.|.|TRBJ2-5|TRBV3-1/TRBV3-2
TGTGCCAGCAGCCTCCGACTTGGAGGGCTCGCGGAGACCCAGTACTTC
CASSLRLGGLAETQYF
>.|.|TRBJ2-1|TRBV12-3/TRBV12-4
TGTGCCAGCAGTAACAATGAGCAGTTCTTC
CASSNNEQFF
>TRBD2|.|TRBJ2-3|TRBV6-2/TRBV6-3
TGTGCCAGCAGCCGATACCTCGGGGGGGCTGCGTATTTT
CASSRYLGGAAYF
>.|.|TRBJ2-7|TRBV7-9
TGTGCCAGCAGCTTAGGGCAGCGCCTATCCTACGAGCAGTACTTC
CASSLGQRLSYEQYF
>TRBD1|.|TRBJ2-7|TRBV28
TGTGCCAGCAGTTTTCCACAGGGACAGTACGAGCAGTACTTC
CASSFPQGQYEQYF
>.|.|TRBJ1-1|TRBV27
TGTGCCAGCAGTTTAGAAGCCGACACTGAAGCTTTCTTT
CASSLEADTEAFF
>.|.|TRBJ2-5|TRBV4-2
TGTGCCAGCAGCCAGACGTACCAAGAGACCCAGTACTTC
CASSQTYQETQYF
>.|.|TRBJ2-1|TRBV10-1
TGCGCCAGCAGTGACAGGGACCCAAACAATGAGCAGTTCTTC
CASSDRDPNNEQFF
>TRBD1|.|TRBJ1-6|TRBV7-9
TGTGCCAGCAGCTCGGACAGGGGCATAAATTCACCCCTCCACTTT
CASSSDRGINSPLHF
>.|.|TRBJ1-2|TRBV5-6
TGTGCCAGCAGCTTTGGGTCAGGGGCCTATGGCTACACCTTC
CASSFGSGAYGYTF
>.|once|TRBJ1-6|TRBV12-1
TGTGCCAGCAGCTTTGACTCGGGAAAGGGTCCACCCCTCCACTTT
CASSFDSGKGPPLHF